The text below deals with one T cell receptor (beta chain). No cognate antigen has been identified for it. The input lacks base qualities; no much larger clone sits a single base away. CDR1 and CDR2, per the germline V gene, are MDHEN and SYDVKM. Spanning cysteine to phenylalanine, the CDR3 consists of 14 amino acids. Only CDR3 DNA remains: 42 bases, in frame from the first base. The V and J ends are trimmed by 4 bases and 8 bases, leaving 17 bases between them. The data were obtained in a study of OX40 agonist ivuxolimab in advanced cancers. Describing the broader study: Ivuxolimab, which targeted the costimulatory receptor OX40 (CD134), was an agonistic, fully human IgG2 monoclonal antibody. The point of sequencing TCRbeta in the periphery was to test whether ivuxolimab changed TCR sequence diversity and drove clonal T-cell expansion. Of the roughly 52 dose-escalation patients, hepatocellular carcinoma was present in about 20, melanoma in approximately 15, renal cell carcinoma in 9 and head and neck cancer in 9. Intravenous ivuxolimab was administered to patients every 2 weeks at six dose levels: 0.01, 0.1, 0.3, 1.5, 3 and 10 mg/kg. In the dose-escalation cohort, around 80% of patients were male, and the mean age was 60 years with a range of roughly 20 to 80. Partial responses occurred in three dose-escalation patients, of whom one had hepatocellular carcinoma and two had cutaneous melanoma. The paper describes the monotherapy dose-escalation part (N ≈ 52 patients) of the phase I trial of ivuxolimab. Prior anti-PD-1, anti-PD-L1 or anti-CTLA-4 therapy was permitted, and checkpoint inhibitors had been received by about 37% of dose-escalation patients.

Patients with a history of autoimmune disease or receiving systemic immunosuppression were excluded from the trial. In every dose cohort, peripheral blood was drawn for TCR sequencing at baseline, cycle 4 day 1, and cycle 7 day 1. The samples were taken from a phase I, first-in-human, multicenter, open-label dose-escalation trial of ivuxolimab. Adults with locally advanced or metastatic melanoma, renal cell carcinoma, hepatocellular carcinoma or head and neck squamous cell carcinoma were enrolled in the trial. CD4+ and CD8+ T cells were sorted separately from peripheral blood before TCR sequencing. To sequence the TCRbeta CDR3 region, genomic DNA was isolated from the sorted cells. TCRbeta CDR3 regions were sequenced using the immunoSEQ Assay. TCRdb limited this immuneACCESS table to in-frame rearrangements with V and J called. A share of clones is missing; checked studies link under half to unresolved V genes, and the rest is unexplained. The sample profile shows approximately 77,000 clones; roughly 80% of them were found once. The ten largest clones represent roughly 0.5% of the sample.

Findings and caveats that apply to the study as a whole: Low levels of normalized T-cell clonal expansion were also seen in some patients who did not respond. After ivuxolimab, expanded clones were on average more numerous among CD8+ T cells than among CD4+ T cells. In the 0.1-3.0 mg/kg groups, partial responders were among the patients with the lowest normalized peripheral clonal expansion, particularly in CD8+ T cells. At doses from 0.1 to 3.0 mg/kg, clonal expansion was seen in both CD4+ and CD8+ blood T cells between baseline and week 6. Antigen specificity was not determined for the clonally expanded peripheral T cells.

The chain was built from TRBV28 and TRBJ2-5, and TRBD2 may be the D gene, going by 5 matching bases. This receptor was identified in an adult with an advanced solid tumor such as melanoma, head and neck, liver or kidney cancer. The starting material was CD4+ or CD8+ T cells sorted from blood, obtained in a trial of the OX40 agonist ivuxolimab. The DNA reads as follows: TGTGCCAGCAGTTCCGCCGGAGGCAAGAGTACCCAGTACTTC. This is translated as CASSSAGGKSTQYF. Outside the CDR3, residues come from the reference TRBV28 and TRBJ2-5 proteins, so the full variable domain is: DVKVTQSSRYLVKRTGEKVFLECVQDMDHENMFWYRQDPGLGLRLIYFSYDVKMKEKGDIPEGYSVSREKKERFSLILESASTNQTSMYLCASSSAGGKSTQYFGPGTRLLVL.